Each of the 13 T cell receptor beta chains below was sequenced from the same sample in a study of graft-versus-host responses after intestinal transplantation. The data were produced by immunoSEQ multiplex PCR, yet TCRdb's version contains in-frame clones alone and is incomplete. Of about 10,000 clones detected, nearly 95% appear once; the ten largest clones hold around 16%. Sequencing used bone marrow, obtained more than 500 days after intestinal transplantation. These receptors all come from a human patient who received an intestinal transplant, so some T cells may come from the graft donor.

Concerning this clone: It is unclear where the CDR3 begins or ends on the DNA, so no DNA is shown, and the CDR3 is as TCRdb lists it. V and J are TRBV9 and TRBJ2-5; TRBD2 is taken as the D call from the table, unchecked against the DNA. CDR1 is SGDLS and CDR2 is YYNGEE in the germline V gene. The CDR3 length is 14 residues, termini included. The CDR3 is CASSPSGREATQYF.

The CDR3 DNA is TGTGCCAGTAGTATAGGCCGACATAGCAATCAGCCCCAGCATTTT. Its protein is CASSIGRHSNQPQHF. This rearrangement joins TRBV19 to TRBJ1-5; D is ambiguous. From germline, CDR1 is LNHDA and CDR2 SQIVND (reference sequence). CDR3 length: 15 residues. V gave up 1 base and J gave up 0 bases, with 7 bases separating them.

J is TRBJ2-3 and V is TRBV5-6; D remains unclear. The V end was cut by 6 bases, the J end by 0 bases, with 8 bases between. The CDR3 covers 13 residues. Germline V gives CDR1 SGHDT, CDR2 YYEEEE. CDR3: CASTRVSTDTQYF. CDR3 bases: TGTGCCAGCACCCGGGTGAGCACAGATACGCAGTATTTT.

This clone was found once. The chain combines TRBV20-1 with TRBJ2-5; D unresolved. V dropped 3 bases and J dropped 5 bases, with 4 bases sitting between them. Germline values: CDR1 DFQATT, CDR2 SNEGSKA (reference sequence). This CDR3 region has 10 residues. CDR3 amino acids: CSARWETQYF. CDR3 DNA sequence: TGCAGTGCTAGGTGGGAGACCCAGTACTTC.

This chain connects TRBV28 to TRBJ2-3; TRBD2 matches at 10 bases. V was clipped by 8 bases and J by 1 base; unmatched bases: 12. CDR3 length: 17 amino acids. The germline V gene encodes CDR1 MDHEN and CDR2 SYDVKM. The CDR3, as DNA: TGTGCCAGCCAACATGCACAACTAGCGGGACGCACAGATACGCAGTATTTT. It codes for CASQHAQLAGRTDTQYF.

The chain is built from TRBV9 and TRBJ2-3; D may be TRBD1 or TRBD2 (6 bases each). In germline, CDR1 is SGDLS, CDR2 YYNGEE. Trimming took off 0 bases at V and 4 bases at J, with 15 bases between the two ends. This CDR3 spans 16 amino acids. For the CDR3, the DNA is TGTGCCAGCAGCGTAGAGGGGGGAGGAAGGGCAGATACGCAGTATTTT. Translation: CASSVEGGGRADTQYF.

A single count supports this clone. This chain connects TRBV6-5 to TRBJ2-7; no clear D gene. This CDR3 is 11 amino acids long. V gave up 5 bases and J gave up 4 bases, with 6 bases separating them. CDR1 MNHEY and CDR2 SVGAGI come from the germline V gene. CDR3 residues: CASSALYEQYF. CDR3 bases: TGTGCCAGCAGTGCCCTTTACGAGCAGTACTTC.

This clone has only one observation. The chain couples TRBV28 to TRBJ2-5; 14 bases map to TRBD2. The junction had 15 bases not matched to a gene; V was cut back by 5 bases and J by 4 bases. Germline values: CDR1 MDHEN, CDR2 SYDVKM. The CDR3 is 19 amino acids. This chain's CDR3 is CASSKPLTKTSGRVETQYF. CDR3 DNA: TGTGCCAGCAGTAAACCCCTCACAAAGACTAGCGGGAGGGTAGAGACCCAGTACTTC.

This chain connects TRBV30 to TRBJ1-3; D perhaps matches TRBD1 (5 bases). CDR3 length: 15 amino acids. The germline gives CDR1 GTSNPN, CDR2 SVGIG (reference sequence). V gave up 0 bases and J gave up 0 bases, with 9 bases separating them. CDR3 in DNA: TGTGCCTGGAGTGTTAGAGGGGTCTCTGGAAACACCATATATTTT. Its protein product is CAWSVRGVSGNTIYF.

The chain combines TRBV27 with TRBJ2-5, with 7 bases aligning to TRBD1. Germline CDR1 and CDR2: MNHEY and SMNVEV (reference sequence). CDR3 length equals 15 residues. Trimming removed 6 bases from V and 2 bases from J; junction bases left unmatched: 9. The CDR3 reads CASRKTGTVQETQYF. In DNA, the CDR3 is TGTGCCAGCAGAAAAACCGGGACAGTACAAGAGACCCAGTACTTC.

V and J are TRBV14 and TRBJ1-2; 7 bases map to TRBD1. The CDR3 is 15 amino acids. Germline assignment: CDR1 SGHDN and CDR2 FVKESK. The trim removed 4 bases at V and 4 bases at J, leaving 9 bases unmatched. CDR3 in amino acids: CASSPVAGTAYGYTF. CDR3 sequence (DNA): TGTGCCAGCAGCCCAGTCGCCGGGACAGCCTATGGCTACACCTTC.

The V call is TRBV7-2, the J call TRBJ1-1, with D perhaps matching TRBD1 (6 bases). Germline V gene sequence: CDR1 SGHTA, CDR2 FQGNSA. The V end was cut by 1 base, the J end by 1 base, with 7 bases between. The CDR3 consists of 14 residues. DNA of the CDR3: TGTGCCAGCAGCTTAGGGACAGAGAACACTGAAGCTTTCTTT. Amino acid sequence: CASSLGTENTEAFF.

V and J are TRBV28 and TRBJ1-5; possibly TRBD1 for D (5 bases). Per the germline V gene, CDR1 is MDHEN and CDR2 is SYDVKM. Trimming removed 6 bases at V and 6 bases at J, with 18 bases between. The CDR3 has 15 residues. CDR3 nucleotide sequence: TGTGCCAGCAGCCGTTCGGGGGAAGTCGGTCAGCCCCAGCATTTT. It encodes CASSRSGEVGQPQHF. Complete variable domain (other parts from reference TRBV28 and TRBJ1-5): DVKVTQSSRYLVKRTGEKVFLECVQDMDHENMFWYRQDPGLGLRLIYFSYDVKMKEKGDIPEGYSVSREKKERFSLILESASTNQTSMYLCASSRSGEVGQPQHFGDGTRLSIL.